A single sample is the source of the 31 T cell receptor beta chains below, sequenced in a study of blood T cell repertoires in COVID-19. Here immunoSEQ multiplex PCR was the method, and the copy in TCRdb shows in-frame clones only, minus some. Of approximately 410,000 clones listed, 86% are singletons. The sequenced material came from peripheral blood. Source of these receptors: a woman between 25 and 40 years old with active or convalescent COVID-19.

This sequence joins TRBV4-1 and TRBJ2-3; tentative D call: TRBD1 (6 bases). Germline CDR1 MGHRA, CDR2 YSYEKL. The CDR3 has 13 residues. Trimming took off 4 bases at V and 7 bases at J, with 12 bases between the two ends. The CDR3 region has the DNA TGCGCCAGCAGCCCCGTACAGGGAAATACGCAGTATTTT. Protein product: CASSPVQGNTQYF.

CDR3 in DNA: TGTGCCTGGAGCAATGGACTAGCCCCAGATACGCAGTATTTT. Amino acid sequence: CAWSNGLAPDTQYF. The rearrangement links TRBV30 to TRBJ2-3, with 8 bases that match TRBD2. Unmatched junction bases numbered 6, after V lost 3 bases and J lost 4 bases. CDR3 length: 14 amino acids. The germline V gene has CDR1 GTSNPN and CDR2 SVGIG (reference sequence).

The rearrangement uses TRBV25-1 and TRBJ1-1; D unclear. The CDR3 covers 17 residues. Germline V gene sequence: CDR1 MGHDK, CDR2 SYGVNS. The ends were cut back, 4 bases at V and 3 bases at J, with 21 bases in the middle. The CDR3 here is CASSGREFHSWDTEAFF. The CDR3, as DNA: TGTGCCAGCAGTGGTCGTGAATTTCACAGTTGGGACACTGAAGCTTTCTTT.

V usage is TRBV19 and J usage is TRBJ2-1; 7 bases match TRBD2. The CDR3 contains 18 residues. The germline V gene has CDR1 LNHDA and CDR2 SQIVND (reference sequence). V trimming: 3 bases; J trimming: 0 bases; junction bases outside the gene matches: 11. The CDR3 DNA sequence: TGTGCCAGTAGTATTTTGCGTGGGCGGGGGAGCTCCTACAATGAGCAGTTCTTC. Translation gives CASSILRGRGSSYNEQFF. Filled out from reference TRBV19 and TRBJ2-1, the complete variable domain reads DGGITQSPKYLFRKEGQNVTLSCEQNLNHDAMYWYRQDPGQGLRLIYYSQIVNDFQKGDIAEGYSVSREKKESFPLTVTSAQKNPTAFYLCASSILRGRGSSYNEQFFGPGTRLTVL.

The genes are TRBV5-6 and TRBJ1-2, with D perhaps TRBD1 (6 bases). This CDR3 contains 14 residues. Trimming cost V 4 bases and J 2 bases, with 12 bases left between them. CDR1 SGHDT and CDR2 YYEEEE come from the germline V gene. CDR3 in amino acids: CASSGAGTNYGYTF. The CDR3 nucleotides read TGTGCCAGCAGCGGGGCCGGGACAAACTATGGCTACACCTTC. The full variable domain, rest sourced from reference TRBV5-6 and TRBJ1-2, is DAGVTQSPTHLIKTRGQQVTLRCSPKSGHDTVSWYQQALGQGPQFIFQYYEEEERQRGNFPDRFSGHQFPNYSSELNVNALLLGDSALYLCASSGAGTNYGYTFGSGTRLTVV.

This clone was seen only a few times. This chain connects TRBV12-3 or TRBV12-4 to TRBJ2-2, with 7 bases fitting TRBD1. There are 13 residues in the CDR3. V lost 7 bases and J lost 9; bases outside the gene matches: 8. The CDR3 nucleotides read TGTGCCAGCACCGAACAGGGGAGCCGGGAGCTGTTTTTT. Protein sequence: CASTEQGSRELFF.

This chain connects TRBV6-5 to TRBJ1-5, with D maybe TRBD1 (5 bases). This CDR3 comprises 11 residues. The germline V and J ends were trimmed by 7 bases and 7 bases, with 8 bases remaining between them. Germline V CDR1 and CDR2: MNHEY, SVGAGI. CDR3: CASKGEQPQHF. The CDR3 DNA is TGTGCCAGCAAAGGGGAACAGCCCCAGCATTTT.

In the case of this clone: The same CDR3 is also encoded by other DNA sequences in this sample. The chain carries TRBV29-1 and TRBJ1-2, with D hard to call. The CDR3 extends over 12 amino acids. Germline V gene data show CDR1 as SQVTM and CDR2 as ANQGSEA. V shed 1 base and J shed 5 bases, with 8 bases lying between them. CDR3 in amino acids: CSVEAGNYGYTF. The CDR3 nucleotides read TGCAGCGTTGAAGCGGGAAATTATGGCTACACCTTC.

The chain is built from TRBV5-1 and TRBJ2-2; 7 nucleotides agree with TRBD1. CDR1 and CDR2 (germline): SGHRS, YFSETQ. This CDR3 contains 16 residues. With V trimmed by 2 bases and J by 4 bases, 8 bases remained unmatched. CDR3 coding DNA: TGCGCCAGCAGCTTCCCGACAGGGTTCGGCACCGGGGAGCTGTTTTTT. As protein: CASSFPTGFGTGELFF.

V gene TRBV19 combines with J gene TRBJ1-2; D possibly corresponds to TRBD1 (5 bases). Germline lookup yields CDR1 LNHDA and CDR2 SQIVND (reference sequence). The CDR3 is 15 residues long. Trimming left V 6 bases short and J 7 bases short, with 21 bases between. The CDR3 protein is CASRAGLSRGIGYTF. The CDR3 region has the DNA TGTGCCAGTAGAGCAGGGCTAAGTCGTGGTATTGGCTACACCTTC. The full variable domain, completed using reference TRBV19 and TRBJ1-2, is DGGITQSPKYLFRKEGQNVTLSCEQNLNHDAMYWYRQDPGQGLRLIYYSQIVNDFQKGDIAEGYSVSREKKESFPLTVTSAQKNPTAFYLCASRAGLSRGIGYTFGSGTRLTVV.

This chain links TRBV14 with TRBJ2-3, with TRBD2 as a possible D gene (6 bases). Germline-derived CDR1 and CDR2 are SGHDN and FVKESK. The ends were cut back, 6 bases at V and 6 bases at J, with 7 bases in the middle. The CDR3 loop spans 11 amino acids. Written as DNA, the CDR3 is TGTGCCAGCAGTCGGGGGGATACGCAGTATTTT. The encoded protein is CASSRGDTQYF.

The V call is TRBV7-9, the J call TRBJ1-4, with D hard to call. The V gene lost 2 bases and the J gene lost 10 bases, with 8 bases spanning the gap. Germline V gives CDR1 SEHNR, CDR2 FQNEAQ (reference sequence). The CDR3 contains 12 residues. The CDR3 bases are TGTGCCAGCAGCTTAAGTACCGGAAAACTGTTTTTT. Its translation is CASSLSTGKLFF.

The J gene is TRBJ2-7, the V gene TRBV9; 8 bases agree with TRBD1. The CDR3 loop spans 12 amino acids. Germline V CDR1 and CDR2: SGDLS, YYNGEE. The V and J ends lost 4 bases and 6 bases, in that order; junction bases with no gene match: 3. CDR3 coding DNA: TGTGCCAGCAGCCAAGGACAGGGCGAGCAGTACTTC. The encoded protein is CASSQGQGEQYF.

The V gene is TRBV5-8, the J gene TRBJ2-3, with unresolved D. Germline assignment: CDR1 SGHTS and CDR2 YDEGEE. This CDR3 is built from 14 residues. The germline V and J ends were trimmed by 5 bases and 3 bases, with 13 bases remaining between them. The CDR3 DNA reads TGTGCCAGCAGGGAGCTGCTGGGTACAGATACGCAGTATTTT. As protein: CASRELLGTDTQYF.

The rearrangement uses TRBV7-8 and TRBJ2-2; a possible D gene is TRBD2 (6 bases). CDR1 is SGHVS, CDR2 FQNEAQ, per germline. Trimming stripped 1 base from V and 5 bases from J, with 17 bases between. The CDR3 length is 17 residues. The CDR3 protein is CASSLVPGTVDTGELFF. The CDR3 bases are TGTGCCAGCAGCTTAGTCCCCGGGACTGTCGATACCGGGGAGCTGTTTTTT. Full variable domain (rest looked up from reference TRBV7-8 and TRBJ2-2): GAGVSQSPRYKVAKRGQDVALRCDPISGHVSLFWYQQALGQGPEFLTYFQNEAQLDKSGLPSDRFFAERPEGSVSTLKIQRTQQEDSAVYLCASSLVPGTVDTGELFFGEGSRLTVL.

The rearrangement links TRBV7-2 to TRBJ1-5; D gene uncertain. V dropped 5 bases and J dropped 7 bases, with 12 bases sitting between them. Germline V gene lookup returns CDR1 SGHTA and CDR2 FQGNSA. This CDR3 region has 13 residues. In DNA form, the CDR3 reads TGTGCCAGCAGCGCAGAGGTAGGACAGCCCCAGCATTTT. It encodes CASSAEVGQPQHF.

As DNA, the CDR3 is TGTGCCAGCAGCTTAGATTTAGCGGGAGGGCTACCCTCCTACAATGAGCAGTTCTTC. Translating gives CASSLDLAGGLPSYNEQFF. The chain joins TRBV11-2 to TRBJ2-1, with 11 bases fitting TRBD2. CDR1 is SGHAT, CDR2 FQNNGV, per germline. The V and J ends lost 0 bases and 0 bases, in that order; junction bases with no gene match: 7. This CDR3 has 19 amino acids.

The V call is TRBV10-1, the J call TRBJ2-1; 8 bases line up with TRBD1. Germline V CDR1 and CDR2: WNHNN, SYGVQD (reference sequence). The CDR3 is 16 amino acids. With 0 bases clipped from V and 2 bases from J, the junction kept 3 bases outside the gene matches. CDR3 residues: CASSESWTGTYNEQFF. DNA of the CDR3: TGCGCCAGCAGTGAGTCATGGACAGGGACCTACAATGAGCAGTTCTTC.

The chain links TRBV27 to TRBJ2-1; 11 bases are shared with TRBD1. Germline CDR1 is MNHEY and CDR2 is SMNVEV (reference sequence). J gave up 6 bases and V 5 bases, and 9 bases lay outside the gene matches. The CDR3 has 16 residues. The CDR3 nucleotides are TGTGCCAGCAGTACCGGCGTTGGACAGGGGGCCAATGAGCAGTTCTTC. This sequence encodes CASSTGVGQGANEQFF.

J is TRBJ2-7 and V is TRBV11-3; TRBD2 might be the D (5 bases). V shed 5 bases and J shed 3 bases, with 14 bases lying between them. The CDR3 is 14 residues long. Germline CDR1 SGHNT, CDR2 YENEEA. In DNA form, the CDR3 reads TGTGCCAGCAGCGACACTCGGGAAGACTACGAGCAGTACTTC. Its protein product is CASSDTREDYEQYF.

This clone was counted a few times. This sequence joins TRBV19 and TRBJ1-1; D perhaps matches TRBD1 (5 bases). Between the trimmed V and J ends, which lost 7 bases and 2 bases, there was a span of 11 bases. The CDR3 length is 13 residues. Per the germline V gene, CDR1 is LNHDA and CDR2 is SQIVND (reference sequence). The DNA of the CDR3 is TGTGCCAGTACCTTTCAGGGTAACACTGAAGCTTTCTTT. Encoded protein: CASTFQGNTEAFF.

CDR3 sequence reads: CASSWTARGQYNEQFF. In DNA form, the CDR3 reads TGTGCCAGTAGTTGGACAGCGAGGGGGCAATACAATGAGCAGTTCTTC. The chain links TRBV19 to TRBJ2-1, with 7 bases identical to TRBD1. This CDR3 has 16 amino acids. Losses at the gene ends were 5 bases for V and 4 bases for J; bases not matched to a gene: 11. Germline-derived CDR1 and CDR2 are LNHDA and SQIVND (reference sequence).

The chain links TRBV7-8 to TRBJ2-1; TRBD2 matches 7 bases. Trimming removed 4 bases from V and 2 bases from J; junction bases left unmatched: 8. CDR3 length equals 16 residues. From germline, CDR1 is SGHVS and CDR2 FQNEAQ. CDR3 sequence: CASSSRGLVPYNEQFF. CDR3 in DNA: TGTGCCAGCAGCTCGAGAGGACTAGTCCCCTACAATGAGCAGTTCTTC. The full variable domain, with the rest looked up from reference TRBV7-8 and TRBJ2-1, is GAGVSQSPRYKVAKRGQDVALRCDPISGHVSLFWYQQALGQGPEFLTYFQNEAQLDKSGLPSDRFFAERPEGSVSTLKIQRTQQEDSAVYLCASSSRGLVPYNEQFFGPGTRLTVL.

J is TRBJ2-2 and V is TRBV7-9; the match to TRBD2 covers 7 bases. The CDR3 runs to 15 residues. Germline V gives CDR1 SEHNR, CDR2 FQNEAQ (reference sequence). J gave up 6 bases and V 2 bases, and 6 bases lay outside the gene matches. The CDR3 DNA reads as TGTGCCAGCAGCTTACAGCGGGACCCATCCGGGGAGCTGTTTTTT. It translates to CASSLQRDPSGELFF.

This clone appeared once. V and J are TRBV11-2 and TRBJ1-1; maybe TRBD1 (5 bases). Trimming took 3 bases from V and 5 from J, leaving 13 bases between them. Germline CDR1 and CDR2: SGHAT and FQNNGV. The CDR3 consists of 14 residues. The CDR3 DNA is TGTGCCAGCAGCTTCAGCAGGGAAAGGACTGAAGCTTTCTTT. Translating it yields CASSFSRERTEAFF.

In DNA form, the CDR3 reads TGTGCCAGCAGTTTAGGGCCATACCTGTCCTACGAGCAGTACTTC. Translated: CASSLGPYLSYEQYF. The V and J genes are TRBV27 and TRBJ2-7; D is unresolved. Between the trimmed V and J ends, which lost 2 bases and 1 base, there was a span of 12 bases. CDR3 length: 15 residues. In germline, CDR1 is MNHEY, CDR2 SMNVEV (reference sequence).

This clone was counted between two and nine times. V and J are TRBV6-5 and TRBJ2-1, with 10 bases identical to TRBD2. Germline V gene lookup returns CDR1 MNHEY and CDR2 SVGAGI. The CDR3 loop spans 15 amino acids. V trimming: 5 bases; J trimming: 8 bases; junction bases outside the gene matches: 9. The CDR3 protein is CASSRQLAGSDEQFF. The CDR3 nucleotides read TGTGCCAGCAGTCGCCAACTAGCGGGATCCGATGAGCAGTTCTTC.

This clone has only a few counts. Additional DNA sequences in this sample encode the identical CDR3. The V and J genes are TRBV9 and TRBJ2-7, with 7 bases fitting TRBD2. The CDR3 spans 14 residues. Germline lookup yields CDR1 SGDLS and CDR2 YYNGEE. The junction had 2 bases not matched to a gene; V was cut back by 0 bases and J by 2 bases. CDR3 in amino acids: CASSVGLAAYEQYF. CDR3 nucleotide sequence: TGTGCCAGCAGCGTAGGGCTAGCGGCCTACGAGCAGTACTTC.

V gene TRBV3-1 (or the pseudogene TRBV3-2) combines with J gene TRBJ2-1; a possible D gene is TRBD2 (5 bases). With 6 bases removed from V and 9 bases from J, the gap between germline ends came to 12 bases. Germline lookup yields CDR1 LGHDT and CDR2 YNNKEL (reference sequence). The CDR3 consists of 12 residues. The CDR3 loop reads CASRDAGSEQFF. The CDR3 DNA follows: TGTGCCAGCAGAGACGCGGGCAGTGAGCAGTTCTTC.

The chain's CDR3 is CASSHPGRDVGGYTF. The CDR3 DNA is TGTGCCAGCAGCCACCCCGGCAGGGATGTGGGAGGCTACACCTTC. The chain is built from TRBV11-2 and TRBJ1-2, with D perhaps TRBD1 (5 bases). The CDR3 runs 15 residues. The germline V gene encodes CDR1 SGHAT and CDR2 FQNNGV. Trimming took off 5 bases at V and 8 bases at J, with 21 bases between the two ends. The full variable domain, rest sourced from reference TRBV11-2 and TRBJ1-2, is EAGVAQSPRYKIIEKRQSVAFWCNPISGHATLYWYQQILGQGPKLLIQFQNNGVVDDSQLPKDRFSAERLKGVDSTLKIQPAKLEDSAVYLCASSHPGRDVGGYTFGSGTRLTVV.

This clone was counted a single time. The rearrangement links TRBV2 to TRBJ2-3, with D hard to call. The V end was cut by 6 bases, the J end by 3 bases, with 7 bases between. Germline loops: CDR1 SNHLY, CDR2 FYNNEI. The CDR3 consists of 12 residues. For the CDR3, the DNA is TGTGCCAGCAGGGAGACTACAGATACGCAGTATTTT. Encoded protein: CASRETTDTQYF. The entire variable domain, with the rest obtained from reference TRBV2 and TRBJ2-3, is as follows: EPEVTQTPSHQVTQMGQEVILRCVPISNHLYFYWYRQILGQKVEFLVSFYNNEISEKSEIFDDQFSVERPDGSNFTLKIRSTKLEDSAMYFCASRETTDTQYFGPGTRLTVL.